The clone carrying this TCR beta chain was picked up one time. Its antigen is unidentified. This specimen comes from a study of response to subunit inactivated influenza vaccine. Study-wide results and caveats: Authors suggested that a seasonal influenza vaccination recruits few new T cells each time.

TCRdb redid the calling of the RT-PCR reads with MiXCR, one entry per CDR3 protein. The data contain about 700,000 distinct CDR3 sequences, 15% to 19% of them seen just once; the ten biggest clones take up 11%. The CDR3 runs 13 residues. Trimming removed 1 base from V and 9 bases from J, with 9 bases in between. The V gene's germline CDR1 is SGHTA and CDR2 FQGNSA. This chain links TRBV7-2 with TRBJ2-2; tentatively, D is TRBD1 (5 bases). The source was PBMCs from blood, collected 12 days after vaccination. This clonotype was obtained from a man aged 45-60 years who received an inactivated influenza vaccine. CDR3 sequence: CASSLGTRRELFF. CDR3 in DNA: TGTGCCAGCAGCTTAGGGACACGCCGGGAGCTGTTTTTT.